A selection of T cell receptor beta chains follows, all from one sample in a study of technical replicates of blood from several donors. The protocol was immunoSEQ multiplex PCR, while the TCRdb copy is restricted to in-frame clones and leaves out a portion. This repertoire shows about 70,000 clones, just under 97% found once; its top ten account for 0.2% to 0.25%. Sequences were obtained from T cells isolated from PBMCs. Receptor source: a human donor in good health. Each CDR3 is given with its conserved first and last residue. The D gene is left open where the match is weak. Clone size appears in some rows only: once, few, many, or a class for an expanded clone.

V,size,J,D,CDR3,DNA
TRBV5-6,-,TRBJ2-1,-,CASSFLAGYNEQFF,TGTGCCAGCAGCTTCCTTGCGGGGTACAATGAGCAGTTCTTC
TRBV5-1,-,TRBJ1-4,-,CASSLGGATNEKLFF,TGCGCCAGCAGCTTGGGCGGGGCAACTAATGAAAAACTGTTTTTT
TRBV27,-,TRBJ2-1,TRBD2,CASSLYGGRVYNEQFF,TGTGCCAGCAGTTTATACGGCGGGAGGGTCTACAATGAGCAGTTCTTC
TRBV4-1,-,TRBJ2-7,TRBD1,CASSHPGRDRGLKQYF,TGCGCCAGCAGCCACCCAGGCCGGGACAGGGGGCTCAAGCAGTACTTC
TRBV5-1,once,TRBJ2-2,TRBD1,CASRKDRGNTGELFF,TGCGCCAGCAGAAAAGACAGGGGGAACACCGGGGAGCTGTTTTTT
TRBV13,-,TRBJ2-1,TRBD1,CASSLLPRDRMNNEQFF,TGTGCCAGCAGCTTACTCCCCCGGGACAGGATGAACAATGAGCAGTTCTTC
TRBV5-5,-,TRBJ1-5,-,CASSLAIAGPSNQPQHF,TGTGCCAGCAGCCTAGCAATTGCAGGTCCGAGCAATCAGCCCCAGCATTTT
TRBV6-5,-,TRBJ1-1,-,CASSYGGSGDTEAFF,TGTGCCAGCAGTTACGGAGGTTCTGGTGATACTGAAGCTTTCTTT
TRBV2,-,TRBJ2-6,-,CASSLDRISSGANVLTF,TGTGCCAGCAGTTTGGACAGAATTAGCTCTGGGGCCAACGTCCTGACTTTC
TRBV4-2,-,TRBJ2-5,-,CASSQDRQRYQETQYF,TGTGCCAGCAGCCAAGATCGACAGAGGTACCAAGAGACCCAGTACTTC
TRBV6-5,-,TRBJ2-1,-,CASSYSWGTSSHEQFF,TGTGCCAGCAGTTACTCTTGGGGAACTAGCAGCCATGAGCAGTTCTTC
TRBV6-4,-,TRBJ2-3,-,CASSKGGSTDTQYF,TGTGCCAGCAGTAAGGGGGGGAGCACAGATACGCAGTATTTT
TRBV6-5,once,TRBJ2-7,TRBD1,CASSYSRQGVREQYF,TGTGCCAGCAGTTACTCCCGACAGGGGGTTCGCGAGCAGTACTTC
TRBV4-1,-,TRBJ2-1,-,CASSQARVSGGLSYNEQFF,TGCGCCAGCAGCCAAGCTCGAGTTTCTGGCGGACTCTCCTACAATGAGCAGTTCTTC
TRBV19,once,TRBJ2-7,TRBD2,CASSSPLAGSHEQYF,TGTGCCAGTAGTTCCCCGCTAGCGGGGTCCCACGAGCAGTACTTC
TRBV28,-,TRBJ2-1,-,CASSFSPSSYNEQFF,TGTGCCAGCAGTTTTTCGCCGAGCTCCTACAATGAGCAGTTCTTC
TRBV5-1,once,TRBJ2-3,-,CASSSGFSTDTQYF,TGCGCCAGCAGCTCAGGGTTCAGCACAGATACGCAGTATTTT
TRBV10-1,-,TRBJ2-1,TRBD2,CASSESTSGAYNEQFF,TGCGCCAGCAGTGAGTCGACTAGCGGGGCCTACAATGAGCAGTTCTTC
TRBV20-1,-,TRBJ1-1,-,CSAQGNTEAFF,TGCAGTGCCCAGGGGAACACTGAAGCTTTCTTT
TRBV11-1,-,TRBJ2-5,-,CASSLAQGKTQYF,TGTGCCAGCAGCTTAGCCCAGGGAAAGACCCAGTACTTC
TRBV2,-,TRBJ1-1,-,CASSEKWGANTEAFF,TGTGCCAGCAGTGAAAAGTGGGGCGCGAACACTGAAGCTTTCTTT
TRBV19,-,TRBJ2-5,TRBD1,CASSQRTGEETQYF,TGTGCCAGTAGTCAAAGGACAGGAGAAGAGACCCAGTACTTC
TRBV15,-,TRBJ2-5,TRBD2,CATSRELLAGGAQETQYF,TGTGCCACCAGCAGAGAATTACTAGCGGGAGGGGCTCAGGAGACCCAGTACTTC
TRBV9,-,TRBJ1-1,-,CASSVVGANTEAFF,TGTGCCAGCAGCGTAGTGGGGGCGAACACTGAAGCTTTCTTT
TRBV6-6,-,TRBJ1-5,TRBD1,CASTPRPGGQPQHF,TGTGCCAGCACCCCGCGGCCAGGGGGCCAGCCCCAGCATTTT
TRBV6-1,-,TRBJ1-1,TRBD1,CASSEDGQGMDTEAFF,TGTGCCAGCAGTGAAGACGGACAGGGGATGGACACTGAAGCTTTCTTT
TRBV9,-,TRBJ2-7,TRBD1,CASSVRQGYEQYF,TGTGCCAGCAGCGTACGACAGGGCTACGAGCAGTACTTC
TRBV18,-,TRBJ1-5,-,CASSIGRATGNQPQHF,TGTGCCAGCTCAATCGGTCGTGCGACAGGCAATCAGCCCCAGCATTTT
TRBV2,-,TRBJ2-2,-,CASVAGSGELFF,TGTGCCAGCGTGGCAGGGTCCGGGGAGCTGTTTTTT
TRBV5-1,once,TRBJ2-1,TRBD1,CASSLLGQGDSGEQFF,TGCGCCAGCAGCTTGTTAGGGCAGGGGGATTCAGGTGAGCAGTTCTTC
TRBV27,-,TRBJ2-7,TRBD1,CASGSTHRGTYEQYF,TGTGCCAGCGGGTCAACCCACAGGGGCACGTACGAGCAGTACTTC
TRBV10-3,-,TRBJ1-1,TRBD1,CAISEGDRAETFF,TGTGCCATCAGTGAGGGGGACAGGGCTGAAACTTTCTTT
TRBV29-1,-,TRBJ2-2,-,CSVPGTPNTGELFF,TGCAGCGTTCCCGGGACACCGAACACCGGGGAGCTGTTTTTT
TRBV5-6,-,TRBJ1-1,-,CASSPGITEAFF,TGTGCCAGCAGCCCCGGGATCACTGAAGCTTTCTTT
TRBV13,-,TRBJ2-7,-,CASSLGAVTYEQYF,TGTGCCAGCAGCTTAGGGGCAGTTACCTACGAGCAGTACTTC
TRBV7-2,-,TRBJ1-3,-,CASSFYRNTIYF,TGTGCCAGCAGCTTTTATCGAAACACCATATATTTT